There are a few counts of the clone carrying this TCR beta chain. Its antigen is currently unknown. This entry belongs to a study of CD8 T cells in ankylosing spondylitis. Findings and limits, study-wide: Ankylosing spondylitis blood appeared to carry a characteristic TCR beta motif of several highly homologous variants.

Preparation of TCR beta libraries was done by quantitative 5'-RACE with molecular barcodes. TCRdb used MiXCR to reprocess the 5' RACE reads, holding one entry per CDR3 protein. The data contain 220,000 or so distinct CDR3 sequences, 8% to 11% of them singletons. The sequenced sample was blood, either unsorted or a sorted T cell fraction (not recorded which). This TCR came from a male donor with ankylosing spondylitis or in good health (not recorded which).

The CDR3 DNA sequence: TGTGCCAGCACAGGGCGGAATGAGCAGTTCTTC. Encoded protein: CASTGRNEQFF. The rearrangement uses TRBV2 and TRBJ2-1; D might be TRBD1 (5 bases). V dropped 7 bases and J dropped 7 bases, with 8 bases sitting between them. This CDR3 spans 11 amino acids. The germline gives CDR1 SNHLY, CDR2 FYNNEI.